Sequencing of this TCR beta chain was carried out in a study of response to subunit inactivated influenza vaccine (dated by TCRdb to the late 2010s). About the study as a whole: Deep quantitative T cell receptor repertoire profiling was used in the study to track responses to a trivalent subunit inactivated influenza vaccine.

Results and caveats for the whole study, not just this receptor: The authors proposed that each seasonal influenza vaccination may bring in only a limited number of new T cells.

Looking up the germline V gene (reference sequence) yields CDR1 LGHDT and CDR2 YNNKEL. V is pared back by 4 bases and J by 6 bases, with 22 bases lying between the germline termini. Measured from the cysteine to the phenylalanine, the CDR3 is 16 residues long. The CDR3 DNA has 48 bases and is translated from base 1. Note on this clonotype: It lacks a known antigen. Per-base quality was not reported, and no clone a single base away is much larger than it.

The library came from RT-PCR. TCRdb shows the sequencer as Illumina HiSeq 2500. TCRdb reprocessing: public reads trimmed at Q25 with fastp, clones called with MiXCR, in-frame beta chains kept. Under each unique CDR3 protein, matching rows form one entry showing the most common genes and DNA. This sample gives around 790,000 distinct CDR3 sequences in total; approximately 22% of them show up just once. The top ten clonotypes cover roughly a tenth of the sample. The origin of this receptor is a man between 50 and 59 years old who received an inactivated influenza vaccine. Donor details come from another sample of the same person, matched by shared clones. Here the chain combines TRBV3-1 and TRBJ2-7; matching of 5 bases hints at TRBD1 as the D gene. The material sequenced was PBMCs from blood, taken roughly 5 days after vaccination. The CDR3 reads as follows: CASSRQPGQGSGEQYF. In nucleotides, the sequence is TGTGCCAGCAGCCGTCAACCAGGGCAGGGAAGTGGCGAGCAGTACTTC.